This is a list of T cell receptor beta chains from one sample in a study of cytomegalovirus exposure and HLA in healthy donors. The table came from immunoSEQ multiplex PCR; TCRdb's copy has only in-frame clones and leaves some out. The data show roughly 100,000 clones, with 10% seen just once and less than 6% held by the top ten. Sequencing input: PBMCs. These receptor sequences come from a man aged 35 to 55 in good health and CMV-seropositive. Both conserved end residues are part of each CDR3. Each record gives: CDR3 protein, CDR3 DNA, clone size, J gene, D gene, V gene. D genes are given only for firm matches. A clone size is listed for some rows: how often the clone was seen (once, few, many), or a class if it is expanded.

CDR3aa: CASRPRDQRDEQFF
CDR3nt: TGTGCCAGCAGGCCGCGGGACCAGCGGGATGAGCAGTTCTTC
abundance: few
j_gene: TRBJ2-1
d_gene: NA
v_gene: TRBV4-2

CDR3aa: CSVGGGGTEAFF
CDR3nt: TGCAGCGTTGGTGGGGGGGGCACTGAAGCTTTCTTT
abundance: NA
j_gene: TRBJ1-1
d_gene: NA
v_gene: TRBV29-1

CDR3aa: CATSRDRGRGTGELFF
CDR3nt: TGTGCCACCAGCAGAGATAGGGGGAGGGGCACCGGGGAGCTGTTTTTT
abundance: few
j_gene: TRBJ2-2
d_gene: NA
v_gene: TRBV15

CDR3aa: CASARDRGLGQPQHF
CDR3nt: TGTGCCAGCGCCCGGGACAGGGGGCTTGGTCAGCCCCAGCATTTT
abundance: NA
j_gene: TRBJ1-5
d_gene: TRBD1
v_gene: TRBV4-2

CDR3aa: CASNLGNTIYF
CDR3nt: TGTGCCAGTAACTTGGGAAACACCATATATTTT
abundance: few
j_gene: TRBJ1-3
d_gene: NA
v_gene: TRBV12-5

CDR3aa: CASSEVRGTNTGELFF
CDR3nt: TGTGCCAGCAGTGAAGTGAGGGGGACGAACACCGGGGAGCTGTTTTTT
abundance: NA
j_gene: TRBJ2-2
d_gene: NA
v_gene: TRBV6-1

CDR3aa: CASSGQGANFQTDTQYF
CDR3nt: TGTGCCAGCAGTGGTCAGGGGGCAAATTTTCAGACAGATACGCAGTATTTT
abundance: NA
j_gene: TRBJ2-3
d_gene: TRBD1
v_gene: TRBV6-1

CDR3aa: CASSFADYGYTF
CDR3nt: TGTGCCAGCAGCTTTGCAGACTATGGCTACACCTTC
abundance: few
j_gene: TRBJ1-2
d_gene: NA
v_gene: TRBV7-9

CDR3aa: CASSLVPGEGNTIYF
CDR3nt: TGTGCCAGCAGCTTGGTGCCAGGGGAAGGAAACACCATATATTTT
abundance: NA
j_gene: TRBJ1-3
d_gene: NA
v_gene: TRBV5-5

CDR3aa: CASSAIPGQGKSPPNTEAFF
CDR3nt: TGTGCCAGCAGTGCCATACCGGGACAGGGTAAATCCCCCCCGAACACTGAAGCTTTCTTT
abundance: few
j_gene: TRBJ1-1
d_gene: TRBD1
v_gene: TRBV6-4

CDR3aa: CASNQGQPAKNIQYF
CDR3nt: TGTGCCAGCAACCAAGGACAGCCGGCCAAAAACATTCAGTACTTC
abundance: NA
j_gene: TRBJ2-4
d_gene: NA
v_gene: TRBV5-8

CDR3aa: CASSRNTGFNQPQHF
CDR3nt: TGCGCCAGCAGCCGTAACACGGGGTTTAATCAGCCCCAGCATTTT
abundance: NA
j_gene: TRBJ1-5
d_gene: NA
v_gene: TRBV4-3

CDR3aa: CASSVRDSYEQYF
CDR3nt: TGTGCCAGCAGCGTCCGGGACAGCTACGAGCAGTACTTC
abundance: few
j_gene: TRBJ2-7
d_gene: TRBD1
v_gene: TRBV27

CDR3aa: CASSSLDREQYF
CDR3nt: TGTGCCAGCAGCTCCTTGGACAGGGAACAGTACTTC
abundance: NA
j_gene: TRBJ2-7
d_gene: TRBD1
v_gene: TRBV7-8

CDR3aa: CASSHPGHGNTYEQYF
CDR3nt: TGCGCCAGCAGCCATCCCGGACACGGTAATACCTACGAGCAGTACTTC
abundance: many
j_gene: TRBJ2-7
d_gene: NA
v_gene: TRBV4-1

CDR3aa: CASSMSRDRGHGYTF
CDR3nt: TGTGCCAGCAGTATGTCCCGGGACAGGGGGCATGGCTACACCTTC
abundance: NA
j_gene: TRBJ1-2
d_gene: TRBD1
v_gene: TRBV2

CDR3aa: CASSLGTGPYNEQFF
CDR3nt: TGTGCCAGCAGCTTAGGGACAGGGCCATACAATGAGCAGTTCTTC
abundance: NA
j_gene: TRBJ2-1
d_gene: TRBD1
v_gene: TRBV7-3

CDR3aa: CASSPDRVGTEAFF
CDR3nt: TGTGCCAGCAGCCCGGACAGGGTGGGGACTGAAGCTTTCTTT
abundance: few
j_gene: TRBJ1-1
d_gene: TRBD1
v_gene: TRBV9